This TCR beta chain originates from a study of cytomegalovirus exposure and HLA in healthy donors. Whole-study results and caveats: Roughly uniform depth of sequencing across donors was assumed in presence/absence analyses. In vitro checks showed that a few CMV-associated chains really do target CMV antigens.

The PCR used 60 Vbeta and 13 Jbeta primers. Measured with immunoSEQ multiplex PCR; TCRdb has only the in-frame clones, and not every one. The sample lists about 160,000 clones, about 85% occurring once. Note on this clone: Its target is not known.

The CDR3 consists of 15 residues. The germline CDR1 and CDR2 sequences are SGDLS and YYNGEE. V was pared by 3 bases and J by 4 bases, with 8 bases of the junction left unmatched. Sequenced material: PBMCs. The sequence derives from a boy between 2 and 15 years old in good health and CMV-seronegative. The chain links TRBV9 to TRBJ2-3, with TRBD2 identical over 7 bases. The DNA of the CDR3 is TGTGCCAGCAGCGACCTCAGGGCGGGAGCAGATACGCAGTATTTT. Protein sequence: CASSDLRAGADTQYF.